This T cell receptor (beta chain) comes out of a study of Graves' ophthalmopathy and Graves' hyperthyroidism. RNA transcripts yielded amplified TCR beta CDR3 regions. An initial RT-PCR round employing HTBI primers preceded a second-round multiplex PCR. MiXCR, applied by TCRdb to the multiplex PCR reads, yields one record per CDR3 protein. This sample carries over 650,000 distinct CDR3 sequences, 35% to 50% of them seen once, and the ten largest clones take roughly 3.5%. Overall study results and limits: Most thyroid-expanded clonotypes exceeding 0.001 frequency were also found in blood.

This clonotype was counted between two and nine times. Its target is not known. CDR3 length: 11 residues. The germline V gene encodes CDR1 DFQATT and CDR2 SNEGSKA (reference sequence). The authors diagnosed from clinical symptoms, serum thyroxine, TRAb, thyroid ultrasound and orbital computed tomography. The sample was peripheral blood. This sequence joins TRBV20-1 and TRBJ2-5; D is unresolved. The end of the DNA aligns better with TRBJ2-1, so the J call may be wrong. The source is an adult man with Graves' ophthalmopathy. The CDR3 nucleotides read TGCAGTGCTCCGGCCCTCATGGAGCAGTTCTTC. This gives the protein CSAPALMEQFF.